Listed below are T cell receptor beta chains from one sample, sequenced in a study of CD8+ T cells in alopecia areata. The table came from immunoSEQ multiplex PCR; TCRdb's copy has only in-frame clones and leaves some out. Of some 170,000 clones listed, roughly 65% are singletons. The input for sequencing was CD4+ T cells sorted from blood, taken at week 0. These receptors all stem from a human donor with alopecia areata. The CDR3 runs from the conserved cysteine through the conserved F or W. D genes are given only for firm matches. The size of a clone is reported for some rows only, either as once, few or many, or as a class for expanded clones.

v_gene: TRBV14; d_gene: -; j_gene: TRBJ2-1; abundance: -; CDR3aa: CASSQDPWGVHPYNEQFF; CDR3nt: TGTGCCAGCAGCCAAGATCCGTGGGGGGTCCACCCTTACAATGAGCAGTTCTTC
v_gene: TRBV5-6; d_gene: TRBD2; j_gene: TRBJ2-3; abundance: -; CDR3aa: CASSRGLQSDTQYF; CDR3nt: TGTGCCAGCAGCAGGGGACTACAGTCAGATACGCAGTATTTT
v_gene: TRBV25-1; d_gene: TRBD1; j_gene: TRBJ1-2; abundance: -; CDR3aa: CASSEYGTGGDGYTF; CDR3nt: TGTGCCAGCAGTGAATACGGTACAGGGGGCGATGGCTACACCTTC
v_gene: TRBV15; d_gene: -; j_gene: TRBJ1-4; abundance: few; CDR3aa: CATSRDWNEKLFF; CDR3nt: TGTGCCACCAGCAGAGATTGGAATGAAAAACTGTTTTTT
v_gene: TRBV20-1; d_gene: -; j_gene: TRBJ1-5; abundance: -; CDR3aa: CSAEGPGAPHF; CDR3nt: TGCAGTGCCGAAGGGCCTGGGGCTCCGCATTTT
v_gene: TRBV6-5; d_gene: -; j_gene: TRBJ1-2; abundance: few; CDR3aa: CASSPPGQKGGYTF; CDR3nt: TGTGCCAGCAGTCCCCCTGGACAGAAGGGAGGCTACACCTTC
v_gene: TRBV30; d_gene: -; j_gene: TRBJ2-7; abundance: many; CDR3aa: CAWKTSDEQYF; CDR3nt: TGTGCCTGGAAAACCTCGGACGAGCAGTACTTC
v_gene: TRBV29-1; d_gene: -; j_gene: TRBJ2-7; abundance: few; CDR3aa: CSVRSGTRYEQYF; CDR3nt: TGCAGCGTACGGAGCGGGACACGATACGAGCAGTACTTC
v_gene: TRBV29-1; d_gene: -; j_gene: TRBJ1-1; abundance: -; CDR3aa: CSVENRMNTEAFF; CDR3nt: TGCAGCGTTGAAAACAGGATGAACACTGAAGCTTTCTTT
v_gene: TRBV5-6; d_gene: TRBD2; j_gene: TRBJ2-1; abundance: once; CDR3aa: CASSLSGRENEQFF; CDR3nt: TGTGCCAGCAGCTTGTCGGGGCGGGAGAATGAGCAGTTCTTC
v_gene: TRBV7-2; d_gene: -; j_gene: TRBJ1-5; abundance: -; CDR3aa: CASRPGGVGNQPQHF; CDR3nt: TGTGCCAGCAGGCCAGGAGGGGTAGGCAATCAGCCCCAGCATTTT
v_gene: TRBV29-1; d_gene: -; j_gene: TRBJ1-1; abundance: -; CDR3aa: CSVDTVNTEAFF; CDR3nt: TGCAGCGTAGATACAGTGAACACTGAAGCTTTCTTT
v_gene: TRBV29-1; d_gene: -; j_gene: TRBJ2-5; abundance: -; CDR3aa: CSVELRGLVVTQYF; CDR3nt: TGCAGCGTTGAATTGCGGGGCCTCGTTGTGACCCAGTACTTC
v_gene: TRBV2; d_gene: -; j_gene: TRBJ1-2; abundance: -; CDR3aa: CASSTGQVQGYRYTF; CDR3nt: TGTGCCAGCAGTACAGGGCAGGTGCAGGGGTATCGCTACACCTTC
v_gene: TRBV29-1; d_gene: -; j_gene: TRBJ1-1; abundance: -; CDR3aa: CSVRRGAGETEAFF; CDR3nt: TGCAGCGTTCGCAGGGGCGCAGGTGAAACTGAAGCTTTCTTT
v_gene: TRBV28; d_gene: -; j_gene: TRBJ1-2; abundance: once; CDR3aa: CASSPDGAYGYTF; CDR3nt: TGTGCCAGCAGCCCGGACGGAGCCTATGGCTACACCTTC
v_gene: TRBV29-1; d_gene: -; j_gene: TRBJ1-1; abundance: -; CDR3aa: CSVTGQGFMNTEAFF; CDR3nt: TGCAGCGTTACGGGTCAGGGATTTATGAACACTGAAGCTTTCTTT
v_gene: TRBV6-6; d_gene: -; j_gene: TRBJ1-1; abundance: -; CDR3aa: CASTHPGRENTEAFF; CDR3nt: TGTGCCAGTACACATCCGGGACGGGAAAACACTGAAGCTTTCTTT
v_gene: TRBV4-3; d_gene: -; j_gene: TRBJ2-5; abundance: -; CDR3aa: CASSQDGLRRETQYF; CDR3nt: TGCGCCAGCAGCCAAGATGGCCTTCGGCGAGAGACCCAGTACTTC
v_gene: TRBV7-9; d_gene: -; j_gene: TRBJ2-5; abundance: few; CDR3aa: CASSSPRTYGTETQYF; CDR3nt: TGTGCCAGCAGCTCACCGAGGACATACGGTACCGAGACCCAGTACTTC
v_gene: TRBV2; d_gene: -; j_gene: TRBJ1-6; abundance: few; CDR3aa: CASSEGMNSPLHF; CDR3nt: TGTGCCAGCAGTGAGGGAATGAATTCACCCCTCCACTTT
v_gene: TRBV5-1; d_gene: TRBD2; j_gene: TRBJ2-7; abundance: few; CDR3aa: CASSPGTSGTPYEQYF; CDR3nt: TGCGCCAGCAGCCCGGGGACTAGCGGGACTCCATACGAGCAGTACTTC
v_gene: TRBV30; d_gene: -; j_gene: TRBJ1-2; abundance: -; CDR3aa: CAWSVQQGYGYTF; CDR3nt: TGTGCCTGGAGTGTACAACAGGGCTATGGCTACACCTTC
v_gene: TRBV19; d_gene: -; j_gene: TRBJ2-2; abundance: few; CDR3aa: CASSIGFGGELFF; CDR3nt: TGTGCCAGTAGTATCGGGTTCGGCGGGGAGCTGTTTTTT
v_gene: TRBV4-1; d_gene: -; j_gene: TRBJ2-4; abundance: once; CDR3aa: CASSQDYPVGNIQYF; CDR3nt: TGCGCCAGCAGCCAAGATTATCCAGTGGGGAACATTCAGTACTTC
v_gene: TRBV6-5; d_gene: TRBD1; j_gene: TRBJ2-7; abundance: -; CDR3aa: CASSSFGTASYEQYF; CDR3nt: TGTGCCAGCAGTTCTTTCGGGACAGCTTCCTACGAGCAGTACTTC
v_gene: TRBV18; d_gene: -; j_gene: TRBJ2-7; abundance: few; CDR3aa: CASSRTENYEQYF; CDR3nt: TGTGCCAGCTCACGTACCGAGAACTACGAGCAGTACTTC
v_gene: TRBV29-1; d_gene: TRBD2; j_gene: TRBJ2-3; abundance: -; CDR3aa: CSVRDYNTDTQYF; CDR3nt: TGCAGCGTCAGGGACTATAACACAGATACGCAGTATTTT
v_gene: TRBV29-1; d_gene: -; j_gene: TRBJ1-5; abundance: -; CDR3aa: CSVGLGVNQPQHF; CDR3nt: TGCAGCGTTGGTTTAGGGGTAAATCAGCCCCAGCATTTT
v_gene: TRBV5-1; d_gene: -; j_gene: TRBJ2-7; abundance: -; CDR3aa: CASSHDTAAGEQYF; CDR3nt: TGCGCCAGCAGCCATGACACCGCCGCGGGGGAGCAGTACTTC
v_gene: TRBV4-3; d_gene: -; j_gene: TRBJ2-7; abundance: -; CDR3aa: CASSQEIKGYEQYF; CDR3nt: TGCGCCAGCAGCCAAGAAATAAAGGGATACGAGCAGTACTTC
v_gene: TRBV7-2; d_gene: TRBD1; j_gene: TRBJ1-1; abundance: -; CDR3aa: CASSSIPGGGTEAFF; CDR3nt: TGTGCCAGCAGCTCAATCCCAGGGGGAGGCACTGAAGCTTTCTTT
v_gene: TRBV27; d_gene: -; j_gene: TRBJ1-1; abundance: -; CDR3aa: CASSWGPRGTEAFF; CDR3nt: TGTGCCAGCAGTTGGGGGCCTCGAGGGACTGAAGCTTTCTTT
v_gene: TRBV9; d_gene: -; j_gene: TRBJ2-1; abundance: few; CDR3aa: CASGLEGQTFNEQFF; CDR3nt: TGTGCCAGCGGGCTTGAGGGCCAAACCTTCAATGAGCAGTTCTTC
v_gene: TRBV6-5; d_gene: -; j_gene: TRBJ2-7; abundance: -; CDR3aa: CASSYSGTAGSEQYF; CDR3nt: TGTGCCAGCAGTTACTCGGGGACCGCTGGAAGCGAGCAGTACTTC
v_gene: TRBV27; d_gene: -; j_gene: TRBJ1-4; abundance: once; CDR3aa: CASSTGVGEKLFF; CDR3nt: TGTGCCAGCAGCACAGGAGTCGGCGAAAAACTGTTTTTT
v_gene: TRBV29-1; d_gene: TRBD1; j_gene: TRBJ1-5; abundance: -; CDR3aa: CSVVGQGNNQPQHF; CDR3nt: TGCAGCGTTGTCGGACAGGGTAACAATCAGCCCCAGCATTTT
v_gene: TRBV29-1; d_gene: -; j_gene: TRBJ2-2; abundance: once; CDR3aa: CSVVYGGPGELFF; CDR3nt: TGCAGCGTTGTATACGGGGGTCCCGGGGAGCTGTTTTTT
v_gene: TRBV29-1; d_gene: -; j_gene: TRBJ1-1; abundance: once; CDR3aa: CSVDAGNTEAFF; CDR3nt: TGCAGCGTTGATGCGGGGAACACTGAAGCTTTCTTT
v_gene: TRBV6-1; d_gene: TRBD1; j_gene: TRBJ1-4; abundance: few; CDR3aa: CASTKGASREKLFF; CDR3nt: TGTGCCAGCACCAAGGGGGCTTCACGTGAAAAACTGTTTTTT
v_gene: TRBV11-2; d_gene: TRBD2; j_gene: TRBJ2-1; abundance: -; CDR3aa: CASSLGRGSSYNEQFF; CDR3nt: TGTGCCAGCAGCTTAGGGCGGGGGAGCTCCTACAATGAGCAGTTCTTC
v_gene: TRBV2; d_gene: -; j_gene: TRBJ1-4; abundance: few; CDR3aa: CASRDTYPNEKLFF; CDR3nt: TGTGCCAGCAGGGACACCTACCCTAATGAAAAACTGTTTTTT
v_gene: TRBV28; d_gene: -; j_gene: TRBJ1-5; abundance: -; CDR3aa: CASIPGQSYSNQPQHF; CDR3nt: TGTGCCAGCATCCCAGGACAGTCCTATAGCAATCAGCCCCAGCATTTT
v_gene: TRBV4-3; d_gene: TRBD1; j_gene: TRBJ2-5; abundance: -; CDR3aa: CASSQDARGTETQYF; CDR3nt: TGCGCCAGCAGCCAAGATGCCAGGGGGACCGAGACCCAGTACTTC
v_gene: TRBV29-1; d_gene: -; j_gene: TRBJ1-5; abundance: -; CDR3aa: CSVGDPGQPQHF; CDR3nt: TGCAGCGTTGGGGACCCGGGTCAGCCCCAGCATTTT
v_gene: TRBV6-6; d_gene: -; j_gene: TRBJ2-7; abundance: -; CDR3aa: CASSYEGLWTYEQYF; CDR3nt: TGTGCCAGCAGTTACGAGGGATTGTGGACCTACGAGCAGTACTTC
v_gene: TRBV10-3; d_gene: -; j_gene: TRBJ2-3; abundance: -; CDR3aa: CAPPPTDTQYF; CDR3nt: TGTGCCCCACCCCCCACAGATACGCAGTATTTT
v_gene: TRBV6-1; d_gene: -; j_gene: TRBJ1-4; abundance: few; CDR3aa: CASSRPTNEKLFF; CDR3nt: TGTGCCAGCAGCAGGCCAACTAATGAAAAACTGTTTTTT
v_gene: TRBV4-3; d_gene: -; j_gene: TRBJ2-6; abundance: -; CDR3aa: CASSQVAGSGANVLTF; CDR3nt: TGCGCCAGCAGCCAAGTTGCAGGCTCTGGGGCCAACGTCCTGACTTTC
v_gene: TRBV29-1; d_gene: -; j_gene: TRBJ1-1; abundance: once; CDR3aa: CRAGGTEAFF; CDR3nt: TGCAGGGCGGGGGGTACTGAAGCTTTCTTT
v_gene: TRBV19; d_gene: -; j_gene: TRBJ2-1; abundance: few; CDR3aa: CASSANFLGDGSYNEQFF; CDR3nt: TGTGCCAGTAGTGCCAACTTTCTAGGGGACGGCTCCTACAATGAGCAGTTCTTC
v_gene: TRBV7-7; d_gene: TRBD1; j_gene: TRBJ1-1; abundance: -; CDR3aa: CASPIGTGVGNTEAFF; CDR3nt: TGTGCCAGCCCTATTGGGACAGGAGTAGGGAACACTGAAGCTTTCTTT
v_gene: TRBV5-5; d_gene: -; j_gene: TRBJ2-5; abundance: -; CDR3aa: CASNRQAGSGQETQYF; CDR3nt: TGTGCCAGCAACCGACAGGCGGGGTCAGGTCAAGAGACCCAGTACTTC
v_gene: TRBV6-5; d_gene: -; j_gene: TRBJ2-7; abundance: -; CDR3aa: CASKNGPQGAYEQYF; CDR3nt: TGTGCCAGCAAGAACGGGCCCCAAGGGGCCTACGAGCAGTACTTC